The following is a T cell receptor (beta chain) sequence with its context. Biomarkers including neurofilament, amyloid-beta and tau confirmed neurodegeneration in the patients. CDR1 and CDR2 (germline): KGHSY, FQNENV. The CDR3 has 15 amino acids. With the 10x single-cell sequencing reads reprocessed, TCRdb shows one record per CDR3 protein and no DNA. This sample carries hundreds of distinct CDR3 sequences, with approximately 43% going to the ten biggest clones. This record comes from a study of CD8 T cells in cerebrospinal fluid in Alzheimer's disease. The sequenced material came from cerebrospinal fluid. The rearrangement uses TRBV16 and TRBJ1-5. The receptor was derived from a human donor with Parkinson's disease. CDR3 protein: CASSRSGVLNQPQHF.